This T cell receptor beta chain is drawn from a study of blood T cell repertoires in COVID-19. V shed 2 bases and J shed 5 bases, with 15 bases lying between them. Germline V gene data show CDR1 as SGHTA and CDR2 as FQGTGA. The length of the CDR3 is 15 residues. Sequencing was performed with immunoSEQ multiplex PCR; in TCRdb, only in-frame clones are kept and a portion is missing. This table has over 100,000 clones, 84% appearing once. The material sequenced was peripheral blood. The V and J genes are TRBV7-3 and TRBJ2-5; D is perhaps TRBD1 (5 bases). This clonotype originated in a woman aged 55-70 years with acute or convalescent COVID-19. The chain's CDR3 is CASSLWSGSGETQYF. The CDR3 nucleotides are TGTGCCAGCAGCTTATGGTCAGGGTCAGGGGAGACCCAGTACTTC.